The 12 T cell receptor beta chains below all came from one sample that was sequenced in a study of T cells in Graves' hyperthyroidism and ophthalmopathy. RNA transcripts were the template for amplifying TCR beta CDR3 regions. The HTBI primer set drove a first-round RT-PCR of the TCR CDR3. A single record per CDR3 protein comes from TCRdb applying MiXCR to the multiplex PCR reads. The table shows 300,000 to 450,000 distinct CDR3 sequences, with around 18% occurring only once. Sequencing used blood. These TCRs come from a man aged 18-30 years with Graves' ophthalmopathy.

This clonotype came up a few times. The CDR3 region is CSVEPGGETQYF. The CDR3 DNA reads TGCAGCGTTGAACCGGGGGGAGAGACCCAGTACTTC. The rearrangement joins TRBV29-1 to TRBJ2-5; 7 nucleotides line up with TRBD2. The germline CDR1 and CDR2 sequences are SQVTM and ANQGSEA. The CDR3 spans 12 residues. V was pared by 2 bases and J by 4 bases, with 1 base of the junction left unmatched. Looking up the rest from reference TRBV29-1 and TRBJ2-5 gives the full variable domain: SAVISQKPSRDICQRGTSLTIQCQVDSQVTMMFWYRQQPGQSLTLIATANQGSEATYESGFVIDKFPISRPNLTFSTLTVSNMSPEDSSIYLCSVEPGGETQYFGPGTRLLVL.

This clonotype was recorded many times. The V and J genes are TRBV29-1 and TRBJ1-2, with TRBD1 matching 7 bases. The CDR3 consists of 13 residues. V was pared by 5 bases and J by 7 bases, with 10 bases of the junction left unmatched. The V gene's germline CDR1 is SQVTM and CDR2 ANQGSEA. CDR3 sequence (DNA): TGCAGCGTTCCTATGGGAGGGGGCTTTGGCTACACCTTC. Translation gives CSVPMGGGFGYTF. The full variable domain, completed using reference TRBV29-1 and TRBJ1-2, is SAVISQKPSRDICQRGTSLTIQCQVDSQVTMMFWYRQQPGQSLTLIATANQGSEATYESGFVIDKFPISRPNLTFSTLTVSNMSPEDSSIYLCSVPMGGGFGYTFGSGTRLTVV.

This chain joins TRBV6-1 and TRBJ2-7; D might be TRBD2 (5 bases). V lost 0 bases to trimming and J lost 2 bases, with 20 bases between them. Per the germline V gene, CDR1 is MNHNS and CDR2 is SASEGT. The CDR3 is made up of 18 amino acids. The DNA for the CDR3 is TGTGCCAGCAGTGAAGCGCCGGGATTGGCTGGAGGAACCTACGAGCAGTACTTC. This translates into CASSEAPGLAGGTYEQYF.

The chain is built from TRBV19 and TRBJ1-5; D ambiguous. Trimming removed 3 bases at V and 3 bases at J, with 12 bases between. The CDR3 sequence is 15 residues long. Germline V CDR1 and CDR2: LNHDA, SQIVND (reference sequence). DNA of the CDR3: TGTGCCAGTAGTATCCCCAGCAGTACCAATCAGCCCCAGCATTTT. It translates to CASSIPSSTNQPQHF.

This clonotype was detected ten times or more. The rearrangement links TRBV28 to TRBJ2-5; D remains ambiguous. V gave up 8 bases and J gave up 1 base, with 11 bases separating them. The CDR3 has 13 residues. Germline CDR1 reads MDHEN; CDR2 reads SYDVKM. This CDR3 is CASSLTRQETQYF. In DNA form, the CDR3 reads TGTGCCAGCTCTTTGACCCGCCAAGAGACCCAGTACTTC.

The chain couples TRBV2 to TRBJ2-1, with D unresolved. Deletions cut 0 bases from V and 2 bases from J, with 8 bases between. The CDR3 is 15 amino acids. CDR1 is SNHLY, CDR2 FYNNEI, per germline. CDR3 sequence reads: CASSEAAPTYNEQFF. The CDR3, as DNA: TGTGCCAGCAGTGAAGCAGCGCCGACCTACAATGAGCAGTTCTTC. Full variable domain (remainder filled in from reference TRBV2 and TRBJ2-1): EPEVTQTPSHQVTQMGQEVILRCVPISNHLYFYWYRQILGQKVEFLVSFYNNEISEKSEIFDDQFSVERPDGSNFTLKIRSTKLEDSAMYFCASSEAAPTYNEQFFGPGTRLTVL.

The CDR3 nucleotides read TGTGCCAGCAAACGGGACAGGTCTGGGACCGGGGAGCTGTTTTTT. Translating gives CASKRDRSGTGELFF. The rearrangement joins TRBV7-6 to TRBJ2-2; 8 bases fit TRBD1. This CDR3 contains 15 residues. From germline, CDR1 is SGHVS and CDR2 FNYEAQ. Trimming at V came to 7 bases and at J to 5 bases, leaving 9 bases not matched to a gene.

The chain has TRBV29-1 and TRBJ2-7; D gene unclear. The CDR3 contains 11 residues. From germline, CDR1 is SQVTM and CDR2 ANQGSEA. Deletions cut 4 bases from V and 6 bases from J, with 10 bases between. CDR3 sequence (DNA): TGCAGCGTTGTACACGGGCCCGAGCAGTACTTC. Its protein product is CSVVHGPEQYF.

To note about this clonotype: Germline and junction disagree at one end, which may indicate a read error. The rearrangement links TRBV19 to TRBJ2-3, with 10 bases lining up with TRBD2. This CDR3 has 16 amino acids. Germline CDR1 reads LNHDA; CDR2 reads SQIVND (reference sequence). The CDR3, as DNA: TGTGCCAGTAGTAGCTTAGCGGGGGGCTTGACAGATACGCGGTATTTT. Amino acids: CASSSLAGGLTDTRYF.

There are many counts of this clonotype. The junction shows a germline mismatch at one end, possibly a read error. The chain recombines TRBV7-7 with TRBJ2-3; D remains unclear. Germline V lookup: CDR1 SSHAT, CDR2 FNYEAQ (reference sequence). The CDR3 totals 13 residues. The CDR3 DNA reads as TGTGCTAGCAGCGCCACGGGCACAGATACGCAGTATTTT. It translates to CASSATGTDTQYF.

Ten or more counts support this clonotype. V gene TRBV11-2 combines with J gene TRBJ2-5; 8 positions match TRBD2. Germline lookup yields CDR1 SGHAT and CDR2 FQNNGV. The J segment lost 4 bases and the V segment lost 5 bases, leaving 9 bases of the junction unmatched. The CDR3 sequence is 15 residues long. CDR3 DNA: TGTGCCAGCAGCCCCCGGGGGGGGATGGGAGAGACCCAGTACTTC. Protein sequence: CASSPRGGMGETQYF.

This clonotype was detected only a few times. The V gene is TRBV6-6, the J gene TRBJ1-4; the D gene is possibly TRBD1 (5 bases). The germline CDR1 and CDR2 sequences are MNHNY and SVGAGI (reference sequence). This CDR3 spans 14 amino acids. Trimming removed 2 bases at V and 8 bases at J, with 12 bases between. The CDR3: CASSYGQGGEKLFF. In DNA, the CDR3 is TGTGCCAGCAGTTACGGGCAGGGAGGGGAAAAACTGTTTTTT.